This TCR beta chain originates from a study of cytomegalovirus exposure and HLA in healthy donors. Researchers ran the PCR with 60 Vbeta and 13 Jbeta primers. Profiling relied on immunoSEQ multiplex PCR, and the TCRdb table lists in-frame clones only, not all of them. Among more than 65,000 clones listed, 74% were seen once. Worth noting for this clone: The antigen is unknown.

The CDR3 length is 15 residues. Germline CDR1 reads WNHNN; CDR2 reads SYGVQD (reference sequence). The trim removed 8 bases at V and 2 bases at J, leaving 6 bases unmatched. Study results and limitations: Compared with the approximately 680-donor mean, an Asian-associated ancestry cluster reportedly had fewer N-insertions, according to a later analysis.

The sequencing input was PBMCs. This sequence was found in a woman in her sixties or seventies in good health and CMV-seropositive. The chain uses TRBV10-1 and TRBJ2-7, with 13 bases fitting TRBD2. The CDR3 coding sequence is TGCGCCAGCGCCTCGGGACTAGCGGGAACCTACGAGCAGTACTTC. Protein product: CASASGLAGTYEQYF.